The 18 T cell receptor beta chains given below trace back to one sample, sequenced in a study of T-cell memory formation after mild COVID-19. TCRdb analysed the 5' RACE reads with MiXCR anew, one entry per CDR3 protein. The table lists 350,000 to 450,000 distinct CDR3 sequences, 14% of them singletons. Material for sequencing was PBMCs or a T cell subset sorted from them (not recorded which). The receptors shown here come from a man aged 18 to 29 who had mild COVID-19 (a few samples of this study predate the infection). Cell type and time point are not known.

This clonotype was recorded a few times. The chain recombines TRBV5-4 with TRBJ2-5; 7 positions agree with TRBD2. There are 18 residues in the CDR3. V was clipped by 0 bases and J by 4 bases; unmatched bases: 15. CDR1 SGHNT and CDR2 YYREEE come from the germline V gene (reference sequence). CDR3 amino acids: CASSLARGAGTPPETQYF. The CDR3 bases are TGTGCCAGCAGCTTGGCCCGGGGAGCGGGGACCCCTCCAGAGACCCAGTACTTC.

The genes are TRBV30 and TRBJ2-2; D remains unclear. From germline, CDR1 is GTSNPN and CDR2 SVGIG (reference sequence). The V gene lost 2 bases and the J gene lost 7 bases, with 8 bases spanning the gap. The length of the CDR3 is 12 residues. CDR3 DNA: TGTGCCTGGAGTAGAATGGGCGGGGAGCTGTTTTTT. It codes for CAWSRMGGELFF.

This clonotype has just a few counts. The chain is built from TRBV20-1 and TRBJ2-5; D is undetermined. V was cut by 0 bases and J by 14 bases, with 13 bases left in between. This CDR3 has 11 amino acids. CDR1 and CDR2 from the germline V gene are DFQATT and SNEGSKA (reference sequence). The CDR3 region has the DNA TGCAGTGCTAGAGATTTTTCAGTGGCTTACTTC. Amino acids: CSARDFSVAYF.

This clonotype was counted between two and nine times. The CDR3 sequence is CSAGGGVGEKLFF. CDR3 DNA: TGCAGTGCCGGGGGAGGGGTAGGCGAAAAACTGTTTTTT. The rearrangement uses TRBV20-1 and TRBJ1-4; TRBD1 is a possible D gene (5 bases). The CDR3 covers 13 residues. Trimming removed 6 bases from V and 8 bases from J, with 16 bases in between. Germline V gene data show CDR1 as DFQATT and CDR2 as SNEGSKA (reference sequence).

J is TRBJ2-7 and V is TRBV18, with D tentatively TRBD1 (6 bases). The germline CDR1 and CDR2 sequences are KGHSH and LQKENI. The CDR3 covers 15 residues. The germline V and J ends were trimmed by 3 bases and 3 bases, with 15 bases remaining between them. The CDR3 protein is CASSPRRGAGYEQYF. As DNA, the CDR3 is TGTGCCAGCTCACCCCGCAGGGGCGCGGGCTACGAGCAGTACTTC.

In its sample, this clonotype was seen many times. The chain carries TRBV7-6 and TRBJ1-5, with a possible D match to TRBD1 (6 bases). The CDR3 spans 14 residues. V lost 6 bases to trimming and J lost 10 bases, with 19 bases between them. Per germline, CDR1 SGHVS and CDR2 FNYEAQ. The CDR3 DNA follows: TGTGCCAGCAGTCCCGGGACACCTCTCTCACCCCAGCATTTT. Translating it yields CASSPGTPLSPQHF.

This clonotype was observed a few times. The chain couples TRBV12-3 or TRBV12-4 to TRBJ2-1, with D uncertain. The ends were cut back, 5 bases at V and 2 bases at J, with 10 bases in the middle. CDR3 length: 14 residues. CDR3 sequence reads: CASSLENTYNEQFF. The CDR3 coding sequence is TGTGCCAGCAGTCTCGAGAACACCTACAATGAGCAGTTCTTC.

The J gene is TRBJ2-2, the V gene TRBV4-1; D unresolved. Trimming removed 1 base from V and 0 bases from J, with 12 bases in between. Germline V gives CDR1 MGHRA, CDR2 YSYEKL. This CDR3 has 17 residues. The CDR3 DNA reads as TGCGCCAGCAGCCAAGCGCAGTCACTAACGAACACCGGGGAGCTGTTTTTT. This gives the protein CASSQAQSLTNTGELFF.

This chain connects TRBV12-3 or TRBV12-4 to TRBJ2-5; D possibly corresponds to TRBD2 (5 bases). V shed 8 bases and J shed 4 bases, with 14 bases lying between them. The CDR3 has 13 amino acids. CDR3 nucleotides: TGTGCCAGCCGATTAGTCCGGGGAGAGACCCAGTACTTC. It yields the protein CASRLVRGETQYF.

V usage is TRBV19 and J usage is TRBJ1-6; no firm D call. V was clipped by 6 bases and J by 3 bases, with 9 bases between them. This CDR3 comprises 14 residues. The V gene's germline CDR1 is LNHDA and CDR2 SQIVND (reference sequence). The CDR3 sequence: CASRPGHYNSPLHF. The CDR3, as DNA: TGTGCCAGTAGACCGGGCCACTATAATTCACCCCTCCACTTT.

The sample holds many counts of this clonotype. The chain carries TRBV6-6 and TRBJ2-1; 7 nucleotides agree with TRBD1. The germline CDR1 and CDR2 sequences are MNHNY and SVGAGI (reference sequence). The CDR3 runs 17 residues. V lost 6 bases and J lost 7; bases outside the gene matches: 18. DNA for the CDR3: TGTGCCAGCAGGGCTTACGATGGGACAGTGGGAATGAATGAGCAGTTCTTC. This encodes CASRAYDGTVGMNEQFF.

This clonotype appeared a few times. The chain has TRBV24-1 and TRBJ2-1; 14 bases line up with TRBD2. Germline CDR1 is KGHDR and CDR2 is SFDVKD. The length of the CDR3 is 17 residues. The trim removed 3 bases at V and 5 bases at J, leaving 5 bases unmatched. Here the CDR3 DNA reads TGTGCCACCAGTGATCCAGGACTAGCGGGGGGCCACAATGAGCAGTTCTTC. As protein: CATSDPGLAGGHNEQFF.

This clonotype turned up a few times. CDR3: CASSLGGDASEQFF. CDR3 in DNA: TGCGCCAGCAGCTTGGGGGGGGATGCGAGTGAGCAGTTCTTC. The genes are TRBV5-1 and TRBJ2-1, with D possibly being TRBD2 (6 bases). The CDR3 loop spans 14 amino acids. CDR1 and CDR2 (germline): SGHRS, YFSETQ. V was trimmed by 0 bases and J by 9 bases, leaving 13 bases between them.

CDR3 coding DNA: TGTGCCAGCATTCCCAGGGGGCCGGCGGCCAAAAACATTCAGTACTTC. It specifies CASIPRGPAAKNIQYF. V usage is TRBV6-2 or TRBV6-3 and J usage is TRBJ2-4; TRBD1 aligns across 8 bases. V shed 7 bases, J shed 1 base, and the junction held 9 bases outside the gene matches. Germline CDR1 is MNHEY and CDR2 is SVGEGT. The CDR3 has 16 residues.

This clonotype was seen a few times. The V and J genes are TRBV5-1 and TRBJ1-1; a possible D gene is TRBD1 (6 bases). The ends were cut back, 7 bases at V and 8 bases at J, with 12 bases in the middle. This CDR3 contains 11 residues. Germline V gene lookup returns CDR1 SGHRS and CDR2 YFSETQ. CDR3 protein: CASVNGGEAFF. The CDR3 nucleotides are TGCGCCAGCGTGAACGGGGGCGAAGCTTTCTTT.

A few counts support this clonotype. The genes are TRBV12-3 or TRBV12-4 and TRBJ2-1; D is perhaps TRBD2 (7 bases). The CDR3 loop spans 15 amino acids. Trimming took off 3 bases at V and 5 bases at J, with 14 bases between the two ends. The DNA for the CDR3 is TGTGCCAGCAGTTTTCTCGGGGGGCCCGACAATGAGCAGTTCTTC. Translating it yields CASSFLGGPDNEQFF.

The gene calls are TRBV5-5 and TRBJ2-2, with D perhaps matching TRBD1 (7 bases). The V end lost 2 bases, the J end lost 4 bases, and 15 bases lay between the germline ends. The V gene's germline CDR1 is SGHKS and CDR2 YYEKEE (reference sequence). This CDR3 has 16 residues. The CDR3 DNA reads TGTGCCAGCAGCTTCCGCGGGACAGCTTTCACCGGGGAGCTGTTTTTT. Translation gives CASSFRGTAFTGELFF. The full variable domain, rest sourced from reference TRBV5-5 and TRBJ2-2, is DAGVTQSPTHLIKTRGQQVTLRCSPISGHKSVSWYQQVLGQGPQFIFQYYEKEERGRGNFPDRFSARQFPNYSSELNVNALLLGDSALYLCASSFRGTAFTGELFFGEGSRLTVL.

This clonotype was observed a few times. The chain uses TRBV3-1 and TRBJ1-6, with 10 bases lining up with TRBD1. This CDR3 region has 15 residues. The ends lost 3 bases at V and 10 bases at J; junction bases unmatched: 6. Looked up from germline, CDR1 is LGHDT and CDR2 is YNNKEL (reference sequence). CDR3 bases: TGTGCCAGCAGCCAGTGGGACAGGGGAAGGTCACCCCTCCACTTT. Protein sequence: CASSQWDRGRSPLHF. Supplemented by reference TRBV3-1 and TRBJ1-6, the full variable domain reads DTAVSQTPKYLVTQMGNDKSIKCEQNLGHDTMYWYKQDSKKFLKIMFSYNNKELIINETVPNRFSPKSPDKAHLNLHINSLELGDSAVYFCASSQWDRGRSPLHFGNGTRLTVT.